Below are 2 T cell receptor beta chains sequenced from a single sample in a study of blood T cell repertoires in COVID-19 (dated by TCRdb to the early 2020s). Receptors were amplified or captured by the immunoSEQ multiplex PCR assay. The source is immuneACCESS, and TCRdb retained only in-frame sequences with V and J called. Part of the clones is not carried over; for the studies checked, unresolved V genes explain less than half of this, and the remainder is unexplained. Counted in this sample were hundreds of thousands of clones; roughly 79% of them appeared once. Jointly, the top ten make up roughly 7.4% of the sample. The sample consisted of peripheral blood. The receptors come from a woman at least 80 years old with COVID-19, enrolled during active disease.

The CDR3 reads CASSSRAGRGYTF. CDR3 bases: TGTGCCAGCAGTTCAAGGGCAGGGAGGGGCTACACCTTC. V and J are TRBV27 and TRBJ1-2; tentative D call: TRBD1 (5 bases). V dropped 4 bases and J dropped 8 bases, with 14 bases sitting between them. The CDR3 consists of 13 residues. Germline V gene data show CDR1 as MNHEY and CDR2 as SMNVEV (reference sequence).

J is TRBJ1-1 and V is TRBV27; no clear D. With 5 bases removed from V and 0 bases from J, the gap between germline ends came to 7 bases. The CDR3 extends over 13 amino acids. CDR1 MNHEY and CDR2 SMNVEV come from the germline V gene (reference sequence). The CDR3 DNA sequence: TGTGCCAGCAGTAGCCTCATGAACACTGAAGCTTTCTTT. Its protein product is CASSSLMNTEAFF.